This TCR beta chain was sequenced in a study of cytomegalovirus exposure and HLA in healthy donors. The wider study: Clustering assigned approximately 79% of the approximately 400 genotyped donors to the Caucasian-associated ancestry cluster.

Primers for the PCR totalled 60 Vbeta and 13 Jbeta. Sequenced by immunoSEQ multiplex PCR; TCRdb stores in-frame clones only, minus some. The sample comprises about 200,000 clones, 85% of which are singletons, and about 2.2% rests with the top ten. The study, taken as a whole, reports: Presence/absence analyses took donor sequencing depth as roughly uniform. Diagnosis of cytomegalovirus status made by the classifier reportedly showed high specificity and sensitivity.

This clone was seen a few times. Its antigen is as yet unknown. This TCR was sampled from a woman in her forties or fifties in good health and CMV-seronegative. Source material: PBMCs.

The CDR3 DNA follows: TGTGCCAGTGCAGGGGGCGCAGACACAGATACGCAGTATTTT. Translated: CASAGGADTDTQYF. The chain has TRBV5-4 and TRBJ2-3; 8 positions match TRBD1. Per the germline V gene, CDR1 is SGHNT and CDR2 is YYREEE (reference sequence). Germline trimming cut 8 bases from V and 2 bases from J; bases unmatched to any gene: 7. The CDR3 extends over 14 amino acids.